Described below is a single T cell receptor (beta chain) sequence and its context. The antigen is unknown. Two lung cancer pathologists independently confirmed each histologic diagnosis. Here immunoSEQ multiplex PCR was the method, and the copy in TCRdb shows in-frame clones only, minus some. The data contain about 4,100 clones, roughly 82% of them singletons. This sample was taken from a study of immune evolution from preneoplasia to lung adenocarcinoma. Overall study findings and caveats: Normal lung had highest clonality; later lesions appeared denser, more diverse. Top clone share appeared to fall from AAH through AIS, MIA, adenocarcinoma.

The germline V gene has CDR1 MDHEN and CDR2 SYDVKM. Trimming took 1 base from V and 8 from J, leaving 11 bases between them. The CDR3 is 14 amino acids. The rearrangement uses TRBV28 and TRBJ1-4; perhaps TRBD1 as D (6 bases). The sequence was obtained from an older donor with lung adenocarcinoma. Sequencing was done on a sample of FFPE adjacent normal lung tissue. The CDR3 nucleotides read TGTGCCAGCAGTTTATTGATGGGGGGCGAAAAACTGTTTTTT. It codes for CASSLLMGGEKLFF.